This T cell receptor (beta chain) was obtained from a study of OX40 agonist ivuxolimab in advanced cancers. At the level of the study: At doses from 0.01 to 10 mg/kg, patients were given intravenous ivuxolimab every 2 weeks.

The CDR3 is made up of 15 amino acids. Germline V gene lookup returns CDR1 SGHRS and CDR2 YFSETQ. Baseline was the first blood sampling point, followed by cycle 4 day 1 and cycle 7 day 1. TCRdb's table, derived via immunoSEQ multiplex PCR, lists solely in-frame clones and lacks some. The sample carries about 78,000 clones, about 90% recorded once. The clonotype was recovered from an adult with an advanced solid tumor such as melanoma, head and neck, liver or kidney cancer. This chain links TRBV5-1 with TRBJ2-5; TRBD2 aligns across 9 bases. Near its end, the DNA agrees better with TRBJ2-7, so the J call may be wrong. The material sequenced was CD4+ or CD8+ T cells sorted from blood, taken in a trial of the OX40 agonist ivuxolimab. The CDR3 region has the DNA TGCGCCAGCAGCAGGGCTAGCGGGACCCTCTACGAGCAGTACTTC. The encoded protein is CASSRASGTLYEQYF.